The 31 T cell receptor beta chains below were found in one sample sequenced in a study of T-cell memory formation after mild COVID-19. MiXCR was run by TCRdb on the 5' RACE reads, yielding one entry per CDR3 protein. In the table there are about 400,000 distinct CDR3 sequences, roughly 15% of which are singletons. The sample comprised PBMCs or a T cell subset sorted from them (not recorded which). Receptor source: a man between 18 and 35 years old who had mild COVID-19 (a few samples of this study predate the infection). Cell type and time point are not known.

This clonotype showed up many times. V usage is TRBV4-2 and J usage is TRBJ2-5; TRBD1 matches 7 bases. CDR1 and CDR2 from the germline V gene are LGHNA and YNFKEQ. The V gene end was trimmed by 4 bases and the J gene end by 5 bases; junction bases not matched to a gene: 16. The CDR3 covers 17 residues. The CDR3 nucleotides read TGTGCCAGCAGCCTCCACCCCCGGGACAGCGCAGGGGAGACCCAGTACTTC. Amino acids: CASSLHPRDSAGETQYF.

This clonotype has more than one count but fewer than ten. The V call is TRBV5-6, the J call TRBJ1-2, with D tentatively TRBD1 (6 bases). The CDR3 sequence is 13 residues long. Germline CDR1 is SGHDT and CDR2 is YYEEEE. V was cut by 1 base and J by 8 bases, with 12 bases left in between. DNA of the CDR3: TGTGCCAGCAGCTTGTTTGCAGGGGACGGCTACACCTTC. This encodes CASSLFAGDGYTF.

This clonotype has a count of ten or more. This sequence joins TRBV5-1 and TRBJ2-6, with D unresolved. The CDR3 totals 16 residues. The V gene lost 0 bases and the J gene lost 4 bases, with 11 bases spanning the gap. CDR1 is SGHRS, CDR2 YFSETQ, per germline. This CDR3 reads CASSLDLRRGANVLTF. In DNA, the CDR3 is TGCGCCAGCAGCTTGGATCTGCGACGCGGGGCCAACGTCCTGACTTTC.

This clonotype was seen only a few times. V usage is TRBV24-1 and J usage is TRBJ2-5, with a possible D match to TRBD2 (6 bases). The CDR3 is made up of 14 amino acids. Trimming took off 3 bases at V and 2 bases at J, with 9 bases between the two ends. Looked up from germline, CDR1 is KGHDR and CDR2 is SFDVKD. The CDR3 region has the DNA TGTGCCACCAGTGATGCCGGGACTCAAGAGACCCAGTACTTC. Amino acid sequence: CATSDAGTQETQYF.

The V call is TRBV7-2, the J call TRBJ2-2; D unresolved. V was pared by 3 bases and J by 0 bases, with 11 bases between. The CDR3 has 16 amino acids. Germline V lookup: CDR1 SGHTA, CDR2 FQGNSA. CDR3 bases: TGTGCCAGCAGCTTGTTTGGCGGAGCGAACACCGGGGAGCTGTTTTTT. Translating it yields CASSLFGGANTGELFF.

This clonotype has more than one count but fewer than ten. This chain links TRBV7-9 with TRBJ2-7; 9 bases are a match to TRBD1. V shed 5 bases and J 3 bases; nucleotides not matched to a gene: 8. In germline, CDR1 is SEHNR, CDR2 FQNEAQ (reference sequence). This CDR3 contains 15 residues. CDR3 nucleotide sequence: TGTGCCAGCAGCCAGTGGACAGGGGTTAACTACGAGCAGTACTTC. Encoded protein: CASSQWTGVNYEQYF.

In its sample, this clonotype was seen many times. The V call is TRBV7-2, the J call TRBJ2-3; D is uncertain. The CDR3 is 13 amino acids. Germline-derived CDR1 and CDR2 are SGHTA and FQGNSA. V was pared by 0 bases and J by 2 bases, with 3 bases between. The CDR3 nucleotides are TGTGCCAGCAGCTTAGCCCCCACAGATACGCAGTATTTT. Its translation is CASSLAPTDTQYF.

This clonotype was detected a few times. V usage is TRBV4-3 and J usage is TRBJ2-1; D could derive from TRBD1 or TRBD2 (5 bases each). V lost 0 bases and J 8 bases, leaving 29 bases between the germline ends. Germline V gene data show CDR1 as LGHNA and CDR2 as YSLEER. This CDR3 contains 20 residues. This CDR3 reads CASSQDWRQGRILALHEQFF. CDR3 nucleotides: TGCGCCAGCAGCCAAGATTGGCGGCAGGGTAGGATTCTAGCTCTTCATGAGCAGTTCTTC.

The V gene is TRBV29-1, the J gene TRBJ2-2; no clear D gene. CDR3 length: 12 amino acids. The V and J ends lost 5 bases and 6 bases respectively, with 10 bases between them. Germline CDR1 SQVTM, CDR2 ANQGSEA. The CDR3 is CSVRSEAGELFF. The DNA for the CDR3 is TGCAGCGTTCGATCTGAGGCCGGGGAGCTGTTTTTT.

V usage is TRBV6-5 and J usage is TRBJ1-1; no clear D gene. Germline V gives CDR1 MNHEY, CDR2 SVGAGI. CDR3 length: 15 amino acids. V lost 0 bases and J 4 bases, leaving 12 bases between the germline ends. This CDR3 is CASSYSGNSGTEAFF. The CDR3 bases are TGTGCCAGCAGTTACTCGGGGAATTCGGGCACTGAAGCTTTCTTT.

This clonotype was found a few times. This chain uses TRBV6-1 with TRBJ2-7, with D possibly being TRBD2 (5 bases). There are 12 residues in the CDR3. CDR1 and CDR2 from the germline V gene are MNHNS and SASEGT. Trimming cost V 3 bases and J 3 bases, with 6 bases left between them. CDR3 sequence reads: CASSDEGYEQYV. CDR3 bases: TGTGCCAGCAGTGATGAGGGCTACGAGCAGTACGTC.

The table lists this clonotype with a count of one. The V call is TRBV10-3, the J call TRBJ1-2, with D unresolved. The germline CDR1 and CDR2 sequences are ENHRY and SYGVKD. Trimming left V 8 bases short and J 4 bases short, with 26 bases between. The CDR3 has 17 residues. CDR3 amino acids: CAIRHAIREFDSYGYTF. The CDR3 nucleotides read TGTGCCATCCGCCACGCGATCCGGGAATTTGATAGCTATGGCTACACCTTC.

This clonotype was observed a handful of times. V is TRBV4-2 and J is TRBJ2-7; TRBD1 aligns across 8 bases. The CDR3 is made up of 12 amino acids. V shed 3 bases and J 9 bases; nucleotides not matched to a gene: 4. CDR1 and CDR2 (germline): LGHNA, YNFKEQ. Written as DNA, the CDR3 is TGTGCCAGCAGCCAGACAGGGGAATGGCAGTACTTC. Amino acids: CASSQTGEWQYF.

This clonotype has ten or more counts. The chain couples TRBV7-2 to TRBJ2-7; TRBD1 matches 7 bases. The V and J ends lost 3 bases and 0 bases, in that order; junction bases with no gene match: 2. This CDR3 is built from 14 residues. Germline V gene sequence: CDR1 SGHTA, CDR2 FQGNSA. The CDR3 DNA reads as TGTGCCAGCAGCTTTTCAGGGGGCTCCTACGAGCAGTACTTC. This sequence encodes CASSFSGGSYEQYF.

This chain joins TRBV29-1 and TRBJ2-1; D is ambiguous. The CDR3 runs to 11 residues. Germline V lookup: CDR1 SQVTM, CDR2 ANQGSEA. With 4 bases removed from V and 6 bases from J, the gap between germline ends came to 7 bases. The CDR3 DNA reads TGCAGCGTTGTGCTTAGCAATGAGCAGTTCTTC. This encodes CSVVLSNEQFF.

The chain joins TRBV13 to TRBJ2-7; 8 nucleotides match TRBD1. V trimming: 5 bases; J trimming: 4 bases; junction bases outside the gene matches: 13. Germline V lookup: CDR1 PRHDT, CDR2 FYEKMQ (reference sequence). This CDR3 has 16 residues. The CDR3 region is CASSTRNRDRPYEQYV. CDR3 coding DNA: TGTGCCAGCAGCACGCGCAACCGGGACAGGCCATACGAGCAGTACGTC.

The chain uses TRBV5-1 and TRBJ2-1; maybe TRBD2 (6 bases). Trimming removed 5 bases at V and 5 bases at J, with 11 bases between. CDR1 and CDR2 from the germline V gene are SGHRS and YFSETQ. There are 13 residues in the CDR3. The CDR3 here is CASRSGLHNEQFF. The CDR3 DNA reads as TGCGCCAGCAGATCGGGACTGCACAATGAGCAGTTCTTC.

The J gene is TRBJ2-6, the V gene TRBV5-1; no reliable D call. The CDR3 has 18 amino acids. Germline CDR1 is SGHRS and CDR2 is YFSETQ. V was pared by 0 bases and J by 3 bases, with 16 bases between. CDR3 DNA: TGCGCCAGCAGCTTGGAAGGCCGCTTGAGGTTTGGGGCCAACGTCCTGACTTTC. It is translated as CASSLEGRLRFGANVLTF.

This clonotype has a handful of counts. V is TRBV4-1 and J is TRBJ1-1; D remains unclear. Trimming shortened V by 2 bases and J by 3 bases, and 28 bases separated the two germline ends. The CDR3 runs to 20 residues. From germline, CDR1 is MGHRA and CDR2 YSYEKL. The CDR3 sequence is CASSQWGNGGIAPVDTEAFF. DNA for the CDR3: TGCGCCAGCAGCCAATGGGGAAATGGTGGAATCGCCCCGGTCGACACTGAAGCTTTCTTT.

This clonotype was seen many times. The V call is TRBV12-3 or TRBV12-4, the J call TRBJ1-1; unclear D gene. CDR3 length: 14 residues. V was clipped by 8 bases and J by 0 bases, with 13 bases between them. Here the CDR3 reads CASDLRTVNTEAFF. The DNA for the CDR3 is TGTGCCAGCGACCTCCGGACGGTGAACACTGAAGCTTTCTTT.

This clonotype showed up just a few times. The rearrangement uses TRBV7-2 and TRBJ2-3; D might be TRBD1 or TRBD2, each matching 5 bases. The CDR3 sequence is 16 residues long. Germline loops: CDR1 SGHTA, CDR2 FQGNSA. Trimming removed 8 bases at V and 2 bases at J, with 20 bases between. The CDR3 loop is CASGPRGPGPTDTQYF. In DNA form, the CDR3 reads TGTGCCAGCGGACCTCGGGGCCCCGGCCCCACAGATACGCAGTATTTT.

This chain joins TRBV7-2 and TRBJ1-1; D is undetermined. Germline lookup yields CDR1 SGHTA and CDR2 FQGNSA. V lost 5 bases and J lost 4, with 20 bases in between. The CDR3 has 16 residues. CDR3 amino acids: CASSPRSRAFGTEAFF. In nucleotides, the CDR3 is TGTGCCAGCAGCCCACGGTCGAGGGCTTTTGGCACTGAAGCTTTCTTT. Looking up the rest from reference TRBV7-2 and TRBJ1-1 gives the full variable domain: GAGVSQSPSNKVTEKGKDVELRCDPISGHTALYWYRQSLGQGLEFLIYFQGNSAPDKSGLPSDRFSAERTGGSVSTLTIQRTQQEDSAVYLCASSPRSRAFGTEAFFGQGTRLTVV.

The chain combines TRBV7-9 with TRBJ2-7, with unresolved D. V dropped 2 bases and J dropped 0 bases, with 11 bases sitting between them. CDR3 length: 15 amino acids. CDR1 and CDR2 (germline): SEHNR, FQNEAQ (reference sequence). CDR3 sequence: CASSLTDGDSYEQYF. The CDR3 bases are TGTGCCAGCAGCTTAACTGACGGAGACTCCTACGAGCAGTACTTC. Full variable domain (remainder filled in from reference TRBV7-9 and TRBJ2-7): DTGVSQNPRHKITKRGQNVTFRCDPISEHNRLYWYRQTLGQGPEFLTYFQNEAQLEKSRLLSDRFSAERPKGSFSTLEIQRTEQGDSAMYLCASSLTDGDSYEQYFGPGTRLTVT.

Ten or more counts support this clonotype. The CDR3 bases are TGCGCCAGCAGCTCGACAGGGGAGCCCCGTTACGAGCAGTACTTC. Protein product: CASSSTGEPRYEQYF. This rearrangement joins TRBV5-1 to TRBJ2-7, with 8 bases that match TRBD1. After removal of 3 bases from V and 4 bases from J, the junction contained 9 bases not matched to a gene. The CDR3 runs 15 residues. From germline, CDR1 is SGHRS and CDR2 YFSETQ.

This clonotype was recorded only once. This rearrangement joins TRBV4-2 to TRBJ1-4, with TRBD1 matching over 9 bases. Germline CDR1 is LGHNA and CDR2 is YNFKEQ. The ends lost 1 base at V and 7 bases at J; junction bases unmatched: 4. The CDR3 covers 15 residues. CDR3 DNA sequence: TGTGCCAGCAGCCAAGTCTTGGACAGGGGTGAAAAACTGTTTTTT. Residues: CASSQVLDRGEKLFF.

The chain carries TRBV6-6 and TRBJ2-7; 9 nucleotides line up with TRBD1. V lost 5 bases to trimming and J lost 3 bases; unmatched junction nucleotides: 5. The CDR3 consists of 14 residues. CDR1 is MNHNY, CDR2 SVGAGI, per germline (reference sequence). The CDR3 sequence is CASSVTGGGYEQYF. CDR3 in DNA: TGTGCCAGCAGTGTTACAGGGGGCGGCTACGAGCAGTACTTC.

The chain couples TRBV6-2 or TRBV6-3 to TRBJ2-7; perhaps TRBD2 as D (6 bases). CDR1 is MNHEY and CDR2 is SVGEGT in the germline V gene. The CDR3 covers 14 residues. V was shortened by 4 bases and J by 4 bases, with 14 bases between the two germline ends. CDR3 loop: CASSSRSRGYEQYF. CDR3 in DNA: TGTGCCAGCAGTTCTCGGAGCCGGGGGTACGAGCAGTACTTC.

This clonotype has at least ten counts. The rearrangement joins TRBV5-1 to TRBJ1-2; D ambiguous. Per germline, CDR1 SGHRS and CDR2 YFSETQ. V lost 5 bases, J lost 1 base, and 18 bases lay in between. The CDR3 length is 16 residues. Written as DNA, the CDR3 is TGCGCCAGCAGGCAGAAGGCGGGAATGGGTAACTATGGCTACACCTTC. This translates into CASRQKAGMGNYGYTF. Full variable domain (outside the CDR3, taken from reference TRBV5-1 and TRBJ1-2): KAGVTQTPRYLIKTRGQQVTLSCSPISGHRSVSWYQQTPGQGLQFLFEYFSETQRNKGNFPGRFSGRQFSNSRSEMNVSTLELGDSALYLCASRQKAGMGNYGYTFGSGTRLTVV.

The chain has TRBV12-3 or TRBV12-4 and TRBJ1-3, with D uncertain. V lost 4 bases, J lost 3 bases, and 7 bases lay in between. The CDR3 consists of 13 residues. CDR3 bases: TGTGCCAGCAGTTCACTAGGTGGAAACACCATATATTTT. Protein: CASSSLGGNTIYF.

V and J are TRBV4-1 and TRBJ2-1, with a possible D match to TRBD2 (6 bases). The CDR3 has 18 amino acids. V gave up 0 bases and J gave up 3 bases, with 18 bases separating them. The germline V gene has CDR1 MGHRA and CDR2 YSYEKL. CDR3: CASSQDPTPPGSYNEQFF. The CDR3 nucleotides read TGCGCCAGCAGCCAAGATCCCACGCCCCCCGGGAGCTACAATGAGCAGTTCTTC.

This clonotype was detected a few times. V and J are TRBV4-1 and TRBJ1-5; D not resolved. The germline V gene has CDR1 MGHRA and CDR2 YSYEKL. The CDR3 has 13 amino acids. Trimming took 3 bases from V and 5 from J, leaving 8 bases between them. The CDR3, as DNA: TGCGCCAGCAGCCACGTTATTGATCAGCCCCAGCATTTT. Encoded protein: CASSHVIDQPQHF.